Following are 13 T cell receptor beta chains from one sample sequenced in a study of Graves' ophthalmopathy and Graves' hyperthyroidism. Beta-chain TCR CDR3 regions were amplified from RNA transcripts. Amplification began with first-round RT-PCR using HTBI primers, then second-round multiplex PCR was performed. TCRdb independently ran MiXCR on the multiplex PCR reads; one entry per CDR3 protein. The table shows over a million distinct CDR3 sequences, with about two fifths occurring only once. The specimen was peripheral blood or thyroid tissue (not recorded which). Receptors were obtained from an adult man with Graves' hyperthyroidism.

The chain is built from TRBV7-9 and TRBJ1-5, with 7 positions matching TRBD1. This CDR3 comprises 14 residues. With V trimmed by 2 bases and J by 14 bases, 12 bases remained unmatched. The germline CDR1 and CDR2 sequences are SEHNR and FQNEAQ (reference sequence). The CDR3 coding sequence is TGTGCCAGCAGCTTACATGCGGGACAGTCCTACGAGCATTTT. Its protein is CASSLHAGQSYEHF. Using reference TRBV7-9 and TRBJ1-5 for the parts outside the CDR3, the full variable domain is DTGVSQNPRHKITKRGQNVTFRCDPISEHNRLYWYRQTLGQGPEFLTYFQNEAQLEKSRLLSDRFSAERPKGSFSTLEIQRTEQGDSAMYLCASSLHAGQSYEHFGDGTRLSIL.

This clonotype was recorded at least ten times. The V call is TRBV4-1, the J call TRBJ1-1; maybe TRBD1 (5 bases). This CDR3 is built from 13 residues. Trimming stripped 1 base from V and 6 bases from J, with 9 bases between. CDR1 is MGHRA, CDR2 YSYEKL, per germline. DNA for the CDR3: TGCGCCAGCAGCCAAGCCGGGGGAGCTGAAGCTTTCTTT. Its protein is CASSQAGGAEAFF.

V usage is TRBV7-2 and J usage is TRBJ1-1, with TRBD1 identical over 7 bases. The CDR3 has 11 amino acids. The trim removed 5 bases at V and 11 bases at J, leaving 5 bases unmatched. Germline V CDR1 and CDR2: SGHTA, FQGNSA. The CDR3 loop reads CASSLGQAAFF. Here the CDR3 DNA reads TGTGCCAGCAGCCTAGGACAGGCCGCTTTCTTT.

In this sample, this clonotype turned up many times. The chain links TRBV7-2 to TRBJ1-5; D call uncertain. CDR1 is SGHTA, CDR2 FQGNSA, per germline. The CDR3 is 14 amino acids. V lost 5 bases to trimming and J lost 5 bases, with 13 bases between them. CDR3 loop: CASSPSGRYQPQHF. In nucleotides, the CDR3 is TGTGCCAGCAGCCCGTCCGGGCGGTATCAGCCCCAGCATTTT.

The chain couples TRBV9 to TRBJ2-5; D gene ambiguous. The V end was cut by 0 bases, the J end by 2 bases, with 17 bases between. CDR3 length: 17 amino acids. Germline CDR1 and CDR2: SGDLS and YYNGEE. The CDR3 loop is CASSVGWNGGEQETQYF. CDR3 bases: TGTGCCAGCAGCGTAGGCTGGAATGGTGGGGAACAAGAGACCCAGTACTTC.

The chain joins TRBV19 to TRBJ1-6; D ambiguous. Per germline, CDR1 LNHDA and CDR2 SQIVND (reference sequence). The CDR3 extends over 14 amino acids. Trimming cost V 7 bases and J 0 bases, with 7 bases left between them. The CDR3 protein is CASKSSSYNSPLHF. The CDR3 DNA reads TGTGCCAGTAAAAGCAGCTCCTATAATTCACCCCTCCACTTT.

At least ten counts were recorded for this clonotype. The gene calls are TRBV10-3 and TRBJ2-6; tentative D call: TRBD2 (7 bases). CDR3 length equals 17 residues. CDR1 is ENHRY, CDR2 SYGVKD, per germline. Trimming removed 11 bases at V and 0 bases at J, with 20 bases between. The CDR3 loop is CAATAGAGSSGANVLTF. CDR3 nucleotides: TGTGCCGCCACCGCGGGGGCGGGAAGCTCTGGGGCCAACGTCCTGACTTTC.

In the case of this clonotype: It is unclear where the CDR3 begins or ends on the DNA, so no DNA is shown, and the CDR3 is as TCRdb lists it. The CDR3 sequence is CDSSIYLCSVGAGGLETQYF. The V call is TRBV7-7, the J call TRBJ2-5; TRBD2 is taken as the D call from the table, unchecked against the DNA. The CDR3 adds up to 20 amino acids, both ends counted. CDR1 SSHAT and CDR2 FNYEAQ come from the germline V gene (reference sequence).

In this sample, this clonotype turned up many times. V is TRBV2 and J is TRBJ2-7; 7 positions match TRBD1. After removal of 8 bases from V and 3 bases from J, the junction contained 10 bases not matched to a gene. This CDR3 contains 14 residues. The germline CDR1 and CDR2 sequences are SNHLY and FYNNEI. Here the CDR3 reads CASRKRDRHYEQYF. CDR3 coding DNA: TGTGCCAGCCGGAAACGGGACAGACACTACGAGCAGTACTTC.

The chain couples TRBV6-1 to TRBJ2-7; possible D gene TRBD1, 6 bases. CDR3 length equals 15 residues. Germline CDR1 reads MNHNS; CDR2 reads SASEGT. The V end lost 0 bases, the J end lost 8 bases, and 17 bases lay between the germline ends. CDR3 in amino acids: CASSEAGHPNAQQYF. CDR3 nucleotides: TGTGCCAGCAGTGAAGCGGGACACCCAAATGCGCAGCAGTACTTC.

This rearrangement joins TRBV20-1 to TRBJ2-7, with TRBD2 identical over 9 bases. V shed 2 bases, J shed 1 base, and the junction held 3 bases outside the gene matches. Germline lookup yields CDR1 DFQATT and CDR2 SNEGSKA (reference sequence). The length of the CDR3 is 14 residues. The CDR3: CSARRTSASYEQYF. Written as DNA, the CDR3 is TGCAGTGCTAGAAGGACTAGCGCTTCCTACGAGCAGTACTTC.

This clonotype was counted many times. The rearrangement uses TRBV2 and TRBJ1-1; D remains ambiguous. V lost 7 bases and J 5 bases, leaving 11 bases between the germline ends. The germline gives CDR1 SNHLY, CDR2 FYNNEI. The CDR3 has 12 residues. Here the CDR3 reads CASTSFETEAFF. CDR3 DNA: TGTGCCAGCACATCATTTGAGACTGAAGCTTTCTTT. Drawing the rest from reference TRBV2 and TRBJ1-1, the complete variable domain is EPEVTQTPSHQVTQMGQEVILRCVPISNHLYFYWYRQILGQKVEFLVSFYNNEISEKSEIFDDQFSVERPDGSNFTLKIRSTKLEDSAMYFCASTSFETEAFFGQGTRLTVV.

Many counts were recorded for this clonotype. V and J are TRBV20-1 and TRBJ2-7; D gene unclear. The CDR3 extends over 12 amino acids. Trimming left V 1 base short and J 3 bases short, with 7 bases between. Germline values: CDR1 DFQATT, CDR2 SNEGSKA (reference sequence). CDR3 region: CSARVQSYEQYF. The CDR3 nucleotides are TGCAGTGCTAGAGTCCAAAGCTACGAGCAGTACTTC.